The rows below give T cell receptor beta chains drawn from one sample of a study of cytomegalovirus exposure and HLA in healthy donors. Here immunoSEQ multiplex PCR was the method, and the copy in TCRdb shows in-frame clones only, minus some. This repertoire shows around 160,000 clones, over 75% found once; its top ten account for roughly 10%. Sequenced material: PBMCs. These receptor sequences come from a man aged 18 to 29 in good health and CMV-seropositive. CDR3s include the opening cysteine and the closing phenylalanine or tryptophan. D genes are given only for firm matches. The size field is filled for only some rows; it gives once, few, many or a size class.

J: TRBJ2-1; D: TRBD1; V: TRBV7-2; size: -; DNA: TGTGCCATCGGGACAGGGGGCCCTCATGAGCAGTTCTTC; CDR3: CAIGTGGPHEQFF
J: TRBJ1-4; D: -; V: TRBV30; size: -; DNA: TGTGCCTGGAGTTATCGGACGGGAAGAAATGAGAAACTGTTTTTT; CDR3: CAWSYRTGRNEKLFF
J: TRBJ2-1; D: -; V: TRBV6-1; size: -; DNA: TGTGCCAGCAGTGAAGAGTGGACTGCGAGCAATGAGCAGTTCTTC; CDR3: CASSEEWTASNEQFF
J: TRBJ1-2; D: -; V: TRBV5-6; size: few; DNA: TGTGCCAGCAGCCTAGGGAGGGCGGGAGGCTACACCTTC; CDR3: CASSLGRAGGYTF
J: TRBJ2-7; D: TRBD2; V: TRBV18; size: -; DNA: TGTGCCAGCTCACCAACCGGGGGGACGGATGAGCAGTACTTC; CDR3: CASSPTGGTDEQYF
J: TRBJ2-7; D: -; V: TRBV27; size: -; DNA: TGTGCCAGCAGTTCAGGGCAGATTTCCTACGAGCAGTACTTC; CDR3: CASSSGQISYEQYF
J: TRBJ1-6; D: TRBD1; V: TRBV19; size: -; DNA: TGTGCCAGTAGTCCAAGGACAGGGGGCAATTCACCCCTCCACTTT; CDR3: CASSPRTGGNSPLHF
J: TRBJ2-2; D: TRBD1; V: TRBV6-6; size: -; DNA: TGTGCCAGCATCACTGAGACAGGGGCGAATACCGGGGAGCTGTTTTTT; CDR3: CASITETGANTGELFF
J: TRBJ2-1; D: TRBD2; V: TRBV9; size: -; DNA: TGTGCCAGCAGCCCCCAAGCAGGTGGGGTGGGGACTAGATGGAATGAGCAGTTCTTC; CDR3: CASSPQAGGVGTRWNEQFF
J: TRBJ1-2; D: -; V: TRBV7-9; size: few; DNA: TGTGCCAGCAGGGAGGGTCCCAGCTATGGCTACACCTTC; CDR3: CASREGPSYGYTF
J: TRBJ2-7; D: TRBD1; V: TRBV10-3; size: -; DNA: TGTGCCATCAGTGACCCCGGGACAGGGACGGGCGAGCAGTACTTC; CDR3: CAISDPGTGTGEQYF
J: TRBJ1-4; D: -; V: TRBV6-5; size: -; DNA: TGTGCCAGCCACGGGGGAAAAAATGAAAAACTGTTTTTT; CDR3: CASHGGKNEKLFF
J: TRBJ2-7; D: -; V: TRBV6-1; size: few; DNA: TGTGCCAGCAGCTTCGGACAGTTCTCCGAGCAGTACTTC; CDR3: CASSFGQFSEQYF
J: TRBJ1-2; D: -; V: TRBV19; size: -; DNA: TGTGCCAGTAGACTTCAGGGGTTCTATGGCTACACCTTC; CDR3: CASRLQGFYGYTF
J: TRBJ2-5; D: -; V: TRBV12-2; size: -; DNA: TGTGCAAGTCGCTCCACCAACGGGGGGACCCAGTACTTC; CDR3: CASRSTNGGTQYF
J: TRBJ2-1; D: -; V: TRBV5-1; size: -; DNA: TGCGCCAGCAGCTTCCCCGGGGGTGGAGGTGAGCAGTTCTTC; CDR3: CASSFPGGGGEQFF
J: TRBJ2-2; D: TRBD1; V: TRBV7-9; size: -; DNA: TGTGCCAGCACCCCACAGGGGTCCGGGGAGCTGTTTTTT; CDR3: CASTPQGSGELFF
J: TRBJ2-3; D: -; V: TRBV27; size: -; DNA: TGTGCCAGCAGTTTCGCGCGGGGCACAGATACGCAGTATTTT; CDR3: CASSFARGTDTQYF
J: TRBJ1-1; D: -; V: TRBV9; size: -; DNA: TGTGCCAGCAGCGTAGCGGCCCAGGAGAACACTGAAGCTTTCTTT; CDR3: CASSVAAQENTEAFF
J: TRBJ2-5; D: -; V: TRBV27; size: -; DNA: TGTGCCAGCAGTTTATCCCGCGCGGAGACCCAGTACTTC; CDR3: CASSLSRAETQYF
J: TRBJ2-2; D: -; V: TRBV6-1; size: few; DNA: TGTGCCAGCAGTGACTCAGGCACCGGGGAGCTGTTTTTT; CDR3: CASSDSGTGELFF
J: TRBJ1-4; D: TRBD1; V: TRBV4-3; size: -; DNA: TGCGCCAGCAGCCAAGGTGACAGGGCAACTAATGAAAAACTGTTTTTT; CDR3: CASSQGDRATNEKLFF
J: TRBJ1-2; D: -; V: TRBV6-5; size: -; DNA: TGTGCCAGCAAAGAAGACAGGAACTATGGCTACACCTTC; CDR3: CASKEDRNYGYTF
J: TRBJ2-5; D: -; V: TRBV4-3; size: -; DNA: TGCGCCAGCAGCCAAGGACTAGTTGGAGAGACCCAGTACTTC; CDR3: CASSQGLVGETQYF
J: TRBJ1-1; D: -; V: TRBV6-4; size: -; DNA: TGTGCCATCAAACAGGGAATTGTCGTCACTGAAGCTTTCTTT; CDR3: CAIKQGIVVTEAFF
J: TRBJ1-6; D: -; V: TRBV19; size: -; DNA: TGTGCCAGTAGGCAGGTGAATTCACCCCTCCACTTT; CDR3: CASRQVNSPLHF
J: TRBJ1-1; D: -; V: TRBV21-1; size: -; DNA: TGTGCCAGCAGCCCACAACGTGACAGGTCGAACACTGAAGCTTTCTTT; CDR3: CASSPQRDRSNTEAFF
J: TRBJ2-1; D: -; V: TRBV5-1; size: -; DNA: TGCGCCAGCAGCTTGGCCGTCGAGTATGAGCAGTTCTTC; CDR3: CASSLAVEYEQFF
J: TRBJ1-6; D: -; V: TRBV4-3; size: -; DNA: TGCGCCAGCAGCCAAGAAAACTGTGAGGTCATGTCCTCACCCCTCCACTTT; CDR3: CASSQENCEVMSSPLHF
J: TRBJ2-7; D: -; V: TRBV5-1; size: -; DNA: TGCGCCAGCAGTTCAATAGCGGCCCTACTGGAGCAGTACTTC; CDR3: CASSSIAALLEQYF
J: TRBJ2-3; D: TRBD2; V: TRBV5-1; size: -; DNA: TGCGCCAGCAGTAGGGCCTCGGGGGGGTACGCAGATACGCAGTATTTT; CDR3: CASSRASGGYADTQYF
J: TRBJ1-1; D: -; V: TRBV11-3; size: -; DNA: TGTGCCAGCAGCGCGAGAGGGATGAACACTGAAGCTTTCTTT; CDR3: CASSARGMNTEAFF
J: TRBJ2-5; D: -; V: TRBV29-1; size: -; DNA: TGCAGCGCTACAAGACTCTTCCAAGAGACCCAGTACTTC; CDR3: CSATRLFQETQYF
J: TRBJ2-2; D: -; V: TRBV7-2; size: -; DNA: TGTGCCAGCAGATTCCCGGTCGGGGAGCTGTTTTTT; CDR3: CASRFPVGELFF
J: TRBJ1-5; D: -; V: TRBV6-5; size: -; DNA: TGTGCCAGCAGTTACCGAGGGTTCCAGCCCCAGCATTTT; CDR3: CASSYRGFQPQHF
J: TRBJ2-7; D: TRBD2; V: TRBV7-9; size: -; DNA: TGTGCCAGCAGGCTTAGCCCGGGGGGTATCAACGAGCAGTACTTC; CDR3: CASRLSPGGINEQYF
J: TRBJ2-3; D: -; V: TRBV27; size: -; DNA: TGTGCCAGCGCCTTCCTCGGCGGGGCCCTGACAGATACGCAGTATTTT; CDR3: CASAFLGGALTDTQYF
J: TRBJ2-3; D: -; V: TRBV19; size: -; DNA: TGTGCCAGTATATGGGCGGGTACGCAGTATTTT; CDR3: CASIWAGTQYF
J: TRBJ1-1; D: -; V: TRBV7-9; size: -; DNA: TGTGCCAGCAGCTTATTACAGGGTTTGAACACTGAAGCTTTCTTT; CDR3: CASSLLQGLNTEAFF
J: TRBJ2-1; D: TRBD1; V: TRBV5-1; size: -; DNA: TGCGCCAGCAGCGTTCAGGGGACAGGGAATAATGAGCAGTTCTTC; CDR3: CASSVQGTGNNEQFF
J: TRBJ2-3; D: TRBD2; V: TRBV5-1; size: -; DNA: TGCGCCAGCAGCTCGTCTGGCGGGGGGAACACAGATACGCAGTATTTT; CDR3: CASSSSGGGNTDTQYF
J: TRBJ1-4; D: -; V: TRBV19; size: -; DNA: TGTGCCAGTAGTATACCTTCAACTAATGAAAAACTGTTTTTT; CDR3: CASSIPSTNEKLFF
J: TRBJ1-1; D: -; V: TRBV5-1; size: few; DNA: TGCGCCAGCAGCGCCGGACAGTGGAACACTGAAGCTTTCTTT; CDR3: CASSAGQWNTEAFF
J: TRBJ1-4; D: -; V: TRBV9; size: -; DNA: TGTGCCAGCAGCGTAGACGGTGCTAATGAAAAACTGTTTTTT; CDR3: CASSVDGANEKLFF
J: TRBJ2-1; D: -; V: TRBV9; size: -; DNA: TGTGCCAGCAGCGGCAACCCGCCGCGGACACAGTACAATGAGCAGTTCTTC; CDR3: CASSGNPPRTQYNEQFF
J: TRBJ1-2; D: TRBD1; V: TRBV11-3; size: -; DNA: TGTGCCAGCAGCTTCTACAGGGGAGAAGGCTACACCTTC; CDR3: CASSFYRGEGYTF
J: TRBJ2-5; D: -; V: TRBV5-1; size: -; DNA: TGCGCCAGCAGCTTGACAGTACAAGAGACCCAGTACTTC; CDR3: CASSLTVQETQYF
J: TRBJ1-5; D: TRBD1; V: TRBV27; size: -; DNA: TGTGCCAGCAGTGGGACAGGCTATAGCAATCAGCCCCAGCATTTT; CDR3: CASSGTGYSNQPQHF
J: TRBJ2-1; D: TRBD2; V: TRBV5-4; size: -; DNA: TGTGCCAGCAGCTTGTCGCGGGGGGGCAATGAGCAGTTCTTC; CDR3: CASSLSRGGNEQFF
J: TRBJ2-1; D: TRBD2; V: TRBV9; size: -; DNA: TGTGCCAGCAGCGGAAGCGGGGGGTATGAGCAGTTCTTC; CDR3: CASSGSGGYEQFF
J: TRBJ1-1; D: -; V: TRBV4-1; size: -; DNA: TGCGCCAGCAGGGGGCTAAACACTGAAGCTTTCTTT; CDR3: CASRGLNTEAFF
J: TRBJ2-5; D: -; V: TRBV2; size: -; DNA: TGTGCCAGCAGGTTGCAGGGAGGAGAGACCCAGTACTTC; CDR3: CASRLQGGETQYF
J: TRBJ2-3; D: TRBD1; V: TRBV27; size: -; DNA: TGTGCCAGCAGATCCACGGACAGGGGGACAGATACGCAGTATTTT; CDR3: CASRSTDRGTDTQYF
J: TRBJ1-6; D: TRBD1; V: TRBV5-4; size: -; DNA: TGTGCCAGCAGCGATCGACAGGGAGAGAATTCACCCCTCCACTTT; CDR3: CASSDRQGENSPLHF
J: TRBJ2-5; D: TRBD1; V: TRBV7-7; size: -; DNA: TGTGCTAGCAGCCGACAGGGCCTCGGGGAGACCCAGTACTTC; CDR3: CASSRQGLGETQYF
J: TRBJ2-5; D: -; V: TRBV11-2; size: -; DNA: TGTGCCAGCAGCTTAGGTGGGGCACAAGAGACCCAGTACTTC; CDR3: CASSLGGAQETQYF